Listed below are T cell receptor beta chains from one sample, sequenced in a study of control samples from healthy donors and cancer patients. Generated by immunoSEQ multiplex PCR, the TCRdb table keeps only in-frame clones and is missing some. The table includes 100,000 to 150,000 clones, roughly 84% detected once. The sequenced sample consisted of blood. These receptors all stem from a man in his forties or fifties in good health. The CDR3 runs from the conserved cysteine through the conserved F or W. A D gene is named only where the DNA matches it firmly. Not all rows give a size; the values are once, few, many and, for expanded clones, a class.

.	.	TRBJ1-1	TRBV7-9	TGTGCCAGCAGCCCCCAGGGACAAACGAACACTGAAGCTTTCTTT	CASSPQGQTNTEAFF
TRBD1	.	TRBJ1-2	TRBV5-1	TGCGCCAGCAGCCCGGGACAGGGACTAGCTAACTATGGCTACACCTTC	CASSPGQGLANYGYTF
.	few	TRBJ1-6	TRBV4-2	TGTGCCAGCAGCCAAGATGTCAGCTCCTATAATTCACCCCTCCACTTT	CASSQDVSSYNSPLHF
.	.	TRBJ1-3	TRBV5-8	TGTGCCAGCAGCTTGCGGGAGTCTGGAAACACCATATATTTT	CASSLRESGNTIYF
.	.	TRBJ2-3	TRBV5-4	TGTGCCAGCAGTCCAAGCACAGATACGCAGTATTTT	CASSPSTDTQYF
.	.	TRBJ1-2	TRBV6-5	TGTGCCAGCAGTTATCTAAGGAACGACTATGGCTACACCTTC	CASSYLRNDYGYTF
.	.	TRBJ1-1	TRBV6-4	TGTGCCAGCAGTAACGGGATGATGGGGGTTGCTTTCTTT	CASSNGMMGVAFF
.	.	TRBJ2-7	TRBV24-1	TGTGCCACTGGGGACGGCTACGAGCAGTACTTC	CATGDGYEQYF
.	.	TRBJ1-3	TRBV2	TGTGCCAGCAGCCTCAGGGATAGCTCTGGAAACACCATATATTTT	CASSLRDSSGNTIYF
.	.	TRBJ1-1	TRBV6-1	TGTGCCAGCAGTGAGGGACTTACTATGAACACTGAAGCTTTCTTT	CASSEGLTMNTEAFF
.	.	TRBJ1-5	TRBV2	TGTGCCAGCAGTGGGACACAAAGCCAGCCCCAGCATTTT	CASSGTQSQPQHF
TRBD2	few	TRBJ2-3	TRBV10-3	TGTGCCATCAGTCCATGGACTAGCGGGGGGACTACTAGCACAGATACGCAGTATTTT	CAISPWTSGGTTSTDTQYF
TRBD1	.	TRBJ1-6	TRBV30	TGTGCCTGGAGCCTCGGACAGGGTAATTCACCCCTCCACTTT	CAWSLGQGNSPLHF
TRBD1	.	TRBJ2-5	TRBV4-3	TGCGCCAGCAGCCAGGTTACGACAGGGTTCGAGACCCAGTACTTC	CASSQVTTGFETQYF
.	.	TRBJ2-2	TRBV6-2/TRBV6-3	TGTGCCAGCAGCTACTACCCATCGACAGGCGCCGGGGAGCTGTTTTTT	CASSYYPSTGAGELFF
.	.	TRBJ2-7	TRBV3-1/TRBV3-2	TGTGCCAGCAGCCAAGACCTGGGACGGCTCAACGAGCAGTACTTC	CASSQDLGRLNEQYF
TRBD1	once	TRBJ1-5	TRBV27	TGTGCCAGCAGTTTACAGGGGGCGCGAGGGCAGCCCCAGCATTTT	CASSLQGARGQPQHF
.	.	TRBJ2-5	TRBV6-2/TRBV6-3	TGTGCCAGCAGTTCGCCAGAGGGTGGCCAGAAGACCCAGTACTTC	CASSSPEGGQKTQYF
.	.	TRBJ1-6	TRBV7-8	TGTGCCAGCAGCTTAGGGGGGAGGGTAAGAAATTCACCCCTCCACTTT	CASSLGGRVRNSPLHF
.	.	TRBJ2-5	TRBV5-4	TGTGCCAGCAGCTGGGGACCCGAAAAGACCCAGTACTTC	CASSWGPEKTQYF
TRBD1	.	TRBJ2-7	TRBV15	TGTGCCACCAGCAGCGGACAGGGGGTATGGACCTACGAGCAGTACTTC	CATSSGQGVWTYEQYF
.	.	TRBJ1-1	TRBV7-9	TGTGCCAGCAGCTTAGTGCCAGGGGAGGGTATGAACACTGAAGCTTTCTTT	CASSLVPGEGMNTEAFF
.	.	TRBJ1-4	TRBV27	TGTGCCAGCAGTCGTTCCCCGGGCCCCCATGAAAAACTGTTTTTT	CASSRSPGPHEKLFF
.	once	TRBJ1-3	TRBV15	TGTGCCACCAGCAGAGATGGCATAGACACCATATATTTT	CATSRDGIDTIYF
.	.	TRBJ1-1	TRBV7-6	TGTGCCAGCAGCTTAGAGTCCGGGACTGAAGCTTTCTTT	CASSLESGTEAFF
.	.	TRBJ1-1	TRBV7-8	TGTGCCAGCAGCTCCGGGGGTTCTGAAGCTTTCTTT	CASSSGGSEAFF
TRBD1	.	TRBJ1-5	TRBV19	TGTGCCAGTAGTAAACAGGGGGGCAATCAGCCCCAGCATTTT	CASSKQGGNQPQHF
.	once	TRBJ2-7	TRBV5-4	TGTGCCAGCAGCTTAGGCGGCTACGAGCAGTACTTC	CASSLGGYEQYF
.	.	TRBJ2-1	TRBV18	TGTGCCAGCGACCAGGCAGGAGGCTCCTACAATGAGCAGTTCTTC	CASDQAGGSYNEQFF
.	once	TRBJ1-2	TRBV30	TGTGCCTGGAGTGTATTATGGGCAGGATCTAACTATGGCTACACCTTC	CAWSVLWAGSNYGYTF
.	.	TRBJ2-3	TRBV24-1	TGTGCCACCAGTGACGTAAGCACAGATACGCAGTATTTT	CATSDVSTDTQYF
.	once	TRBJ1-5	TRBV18	TGTGCCAGCTCACCACAGGGTACCCAGCCCCAGCATTTT	CASSPQGTQPQHF
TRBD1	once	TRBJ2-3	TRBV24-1	TGTGCCACCAGTGACTCGCCCGGACAGGGGAAAGGCACAGATACGCAGTATTTT	CATSDSPGQGKGTDTQYF
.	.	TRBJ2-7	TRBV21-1	TGTGCCAGCAGCAATTACGAGCAGTACTTC	CASSNYEQYF
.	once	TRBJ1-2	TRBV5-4	TGTGCCAGCAGCCCGCGGACTCAACCCCCCTATGGCTACACCTTC	CASSPRTQPPYGYTF
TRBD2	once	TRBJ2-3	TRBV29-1	TGCAGCGTTGACTTGGGTAGCGGGGTTACAGATACGCAGTATTTT	CSVDLGSGVTDTQYF